A single sample gave rise to the 5 T cell receptor beta chains below, sequenced in a study of regulatory T cells in long-lasting Graves disease. Investigators prepared the TCR beta libraries by applying iRepertoire HTBI primers and Arm-PCR of CDR3 regions. TCRdb itself ran the multiplex PCR reads through MiXCR, one entry per CDR3 protein. This table holds about 450,000 distinct CDR3 sequences, about 15% found once. Time point defined: newly diagnosed GD, antithyroid drugs for less than 3 months. After RNA was extracted from PBMCs, the TCR library was made from it. These data also featured in a second study, about T cells in Graves' hyperthyroidism and ophthalmopathy.

Specimen: peripheral blood mononuclear cells (PBMCs), collected at new diagnosis, from a patient treated with antithyroid drugs. The receptors here all came from a woman aged 50 to 60 with Graves disease.

V and J are TRBV12-3 or TRBV12-4 and TRBJ2-5; D is unresolved. Trimming pared 1 base from V and 7 bases from J, leaving 4 bases between. The CDR3 is 11 residues long. The CDR3 protein is CASSLGRTQYF. DNA for the CDR3: TGTGCCAGCAGTTTAGGGAGGACCCAGTACTTC.

There are many counts of this clonotype. This sequence joins TRBV25-1 and TRBJ1-6, with D hard to call. The V gene's germline CDR1 is MGHDK and CDR2 SYGVNS. The length of the CDR3 is 15 residues. V gave up 2 bases and J gave up 8 bases, with 13 bases separating them. CDR3: CASSERGVPDSPLHF. The CDR3 nucleotides are TGTGCCAGCAGTGAACGCGGGGTTCCCGATTCACCCCTCCACTTT. The full variable domain, with the rest looked up from reference TRBV25-1 and TRBJ1-6, is EADIYQTPRYLVIGTGKKITLECSQTMGHDKMYWYQQDPGMELHLIHYSYGVNSTEKGDLSSESTVSRIRTEHFPLTLESARPSHTSQYLCASSERGVPDSPLHFGNGTRLTVT.

Many counts were recorded for this clonotype. The chain uses TRBV12-3 or TRBV12-4 and TRBJ2-2; D gene uncertain. V lost 7 bases, J lost 7 bases, and 13 bases lay in between. This CDR3 comprises 13 residues. The CDR3 protein is CASTIKAYGELFF. In nucleotides, the CDR3 is TGTGCCAGCACTATAAAAGCGTACGGGGAGCTGTTTTTT.

This clonotype was seen ten or more times. The genes are TRBV7-2 and TRBJ2-7; no clear D gene. With 3 bases removed from V and 3 bases from J, the gap between germline ends came to 15 bases. Per the germline V gene, CDR1 is SGHTA and CDR2 is FQGNSA. CDR3 length: 15 residues. The DNA of the CDR3 is TGTGCCAGCAGCTTGTGGCCCCAAGCAAACTACGAGCAGTACTTC. As protein: CASSLWPQANYEQYF.

This clonotype was recorded at least ten times. This chain uses TRBV9 with TRBJ2-7, with 8 bases lining up with TRBD2. The V gene end was trimmed by 4 bases and the J gene end by 4 bases; junction bases not matched to a gene: 16. The germline CDR1 and CDR2 sequences are SGDLS and YYNGEE. This CDR3 contains 17 residues. The CDR3 loop is CASSPRGAGDGAYEQYF. CDR3 DNA sequence: TGTGCCAGCAGCCCCCGGGGAGCGGGAGACGGGGCGTACGAGCAGTACTTC. Full variable domain (rest looked up from reference TRBV9 and TRBJ2-7): DSGVTQTPKHLITATGQRVTLRCSPRSGDLSVYWYQQSLDQGLQFLIQYYNGEERAKGNILERFSAQQFPDLHSELNLSSLELGDSALYFCASSPRGAGDGAYEQYFGPGTRLTVT.